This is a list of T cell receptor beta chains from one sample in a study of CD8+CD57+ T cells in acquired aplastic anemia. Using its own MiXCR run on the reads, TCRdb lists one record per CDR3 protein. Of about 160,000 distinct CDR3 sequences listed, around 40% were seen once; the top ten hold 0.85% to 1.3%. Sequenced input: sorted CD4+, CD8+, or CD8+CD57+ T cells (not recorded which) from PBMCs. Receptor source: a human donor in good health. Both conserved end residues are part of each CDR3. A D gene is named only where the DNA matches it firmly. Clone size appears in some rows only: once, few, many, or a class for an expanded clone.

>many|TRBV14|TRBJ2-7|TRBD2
TGTGCCAGCAGCCAAGATTTCCTAGCGGATAACTACGAGCAGTACTTC
CASSQDFLADNYEQYF
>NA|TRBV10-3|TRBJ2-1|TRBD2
TGTGCCATCAGTGAGCGACTAGCGGTTTACAATGAGCAGTTCTTC
CAISERLAVYNEQFF
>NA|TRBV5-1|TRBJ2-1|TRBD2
TGCGCCAGCAGCCGGACCCCTATCCAGCGGGAGGGCGCGAATGAGCAGTTCTTC
CASSRTPIQREGANEQFF
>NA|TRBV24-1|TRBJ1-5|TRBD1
TGTGCCACCACGACAGGGAGCCAGCCCCAGCATTTT
CATTTGSQPQHF
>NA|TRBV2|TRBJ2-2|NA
TGTGCCAGCAGTTTATCCGTGGCGGGACTGACCACCGGGGAGCTGTTTTTT
CASSLSVAGLTTGELFF
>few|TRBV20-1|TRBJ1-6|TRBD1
TGCAGTGCTAGACCCGGGACAGCTAATTCACCCCTCCACTTT
CSARPGTANSPLHF
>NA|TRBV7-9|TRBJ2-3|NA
TGTGCCAGCATGGAGGTATCCACAAATACGCAGTATTTT
CASMEVSTNTQYF
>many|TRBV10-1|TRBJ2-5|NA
TGCGCCAGCAGTGCTACGGGGGCGCAGGGGGAGACCCAGTACTTC
CASSATGAQGETQYF
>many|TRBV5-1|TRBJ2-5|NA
TGCGCCAGCAGGCTAGCGTTAGGGGAGACCCAGTACTTC
CASRLALGETQYF
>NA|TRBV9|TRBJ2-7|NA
TGTGCCAGCAGCACCGGGGGGACAGCATCCTACGAGCAGTACTTC
CASSTGGTASYEQYF
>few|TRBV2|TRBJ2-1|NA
TGTGCCAGCAGTCCACGAACTAGTATGAATGAGCAGTTCTTC
CASSPRTSMNEQFF
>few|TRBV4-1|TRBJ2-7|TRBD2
TGCGCCAGCAGCCAAGGGGGAGGGCGGGAATACGAGCAGTACTTC
CASSQGGGREYEQYF
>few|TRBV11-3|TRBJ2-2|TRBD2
TGTGCCAGCAGCTTAGTAACTAGCGAGGAGCTGTTTTTT
CASSLVTSEELFF
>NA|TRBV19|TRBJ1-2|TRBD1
TGTGCCAGTAGCCCCGGGACAGGAGGATATGGCTACACCTTC
CASSPGTGGYGYTF
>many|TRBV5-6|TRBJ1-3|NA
TGTGCCAGCAGCTTGGAGGGCCTTTCTGGAAACACCATATATTTT
CASSLEGLSGNTIYF